The rows below give T cell receptor beta chains drawn from one sample of a study of tumor-infiltrating lymphocytes in primary liver carcinoma. TCRdb ran MiXCR on the multiplex PCR reads and lists one entry per CDR3 protein. The sample carries roughly 120,000 distinct CDR3 sequences, around 62% recorded once. The sample taken for sequencing was liver tumor tissue from sampling region 1. The receptors derive from a woman aged 55 to 70 with primary liver carcinoma and hepatitis B virus infection. CDR3s include the opening cysteine and the closing phenylalanine or tryptophan. The order of the fields is clone size, J gene, D gene, V gene, CDR3 protein, CDR3 DNA. D genes are given only for firm matches. Not all rows give a size; the values are once, few, many and, for expanded clones, a class.

>few|TRBJ2-2|NA|TRBV7-9
CASVNSGFNTGELFF
TGTGCCAGCGTCAACTCCGGGTTTAACACCGGGGAGCTGTTTTTT
>NA|TRBJ2-7|NA|TRBV11-2
CASSFGLSYEQYF
TGTGCCAGCAGCTTCGGACTCTCCTACGAGCAGTACTTC
>NA|TRBJ2-7|NA|TRBV11-3
CANSLEKGGGTYEQYF
TGTGCCAACAGCTTAGAAAAGGGTGGCGGAACCTACGAGCAGTACTTC
>many|TRBJ2-6|NA|TRBV6-5
CASSSRTAGANVLTF
TGTGCCAGCAGTTCTCGGACAGCTGGGGCCAACGTCCTGACTTTC
>many|TRBJ1-5|NA|TRBV5-5
CASSSQGVQPQHF
TGTGCCAGCAGCTCCCAGGGCGTGCAGCCCCAGCATTTT
>many|TRBJ2-3|TRBD2|TRBV29-1
CSVTRVTSGSSTDTQYF
TGCAGCGTCACGAGAGTGACTAGCGGGAGTAGCACAGATACGCAGTATTTT
>many|TRBJ2-1|TRBD1|TRBV6-6
CASINRDRGSSGKRWGINEQFF
TGTGCCAGCATCAACCGGGACAGGGGAAGTAGCGGGAAACGATGGGGTATCAATGAGCAGTTCTTC
>NA|TRBJ2-2|NA|TRBV29-1
CSGRERTRELFF
TGCAGCGGGCGCGAGAGAACCCGGGAGCTGTTTTTT
>NA|TRBJ2-1|TRBD2|TRBV11-3
CVSSLSGRGNEQFF
TGTGTCAGTAGCTTGAGCGGGAGAGGGAATGAGCAGTTCTTC
>NA|TRBJ1-1|NA|TRBV29-1
CGISPSITEAFF
TGCGGCATTAGCCCAAGTATCACTGAAGCTTTCTTT
>NA|TRBJ1-5|NA|TRBV20-1
CSSRDLVTASNQPQHF
TGCAGTTCTAGAGATCTGGTGACAGCTAGCAATCAGCCCCAGCATTTT
>NA|TRBJ2-2|NA|TRBV6-6
CASRKGGAGTGELFF
TGTGCCAGCAGAAAGGGGGGTGCGGGCACCGGGGAGCTGTTTTTT
>many|TRBJ2-3|NA|TRBV2
CASRRAPPDTQYF
TGTGCCAGCAGGAGGGCCCCCCCAGATACGCAGTATTTT
>NA|TRBJ2-3|NA|TRBV6-1
CTSRPRGREEGMGTDTQYF
TGCACCAGCAGGCCGAGGGGGCGGGAGGAAGGGATGGGGACAGATACGCAGTATTTT
>NA|TRBJ2-2|TRBD2|TRBV29-1
CSVGAGGIGRDHGELFF
TGCAGCGTTGGGGCAGGTGGTATCGGGAGGGATCACGGGGAGCTGTTTTTT
>NA|TRBJ2-7|NA|TRBV6-2/TRBV6-3
CASSQDHFVSSYEQYF
TGTGCCAGCAGTCAGGACCATTTCGTCAGCTCCTACGAGCAGTACTTC
>NA|TRBJ2-5|TRBD2|TRBV11-2
CASSTGLALGETQYF
TGTGCCAGTAGCACGGGACTAGCCCTGGGGGAGACCCAGTACTTC
>NA|TRBJ2-7|TRBD2|TRBV11-2
CASLTSGSEQYF
TGTGCCAGCTTAACTAGCGGGAGCGAGCAGTACTTC
>NA|TRBJ2-3|TRBD2|TRBV11-3
CACSFKTSTDTQYF
TGTGCCTGCAGCTTCAAGACTAGCACGGATACGCAGTATTTT
>many|TRBJ2-7|TRBD2|TRBV6-5
CASSTRTSGSYEQYF
TGTGCCAGCAGCACCCGGACTAGCGGGTCCTACGAGCAGTACTTC
>few|TRBJ1-5|TRBD1|TRBV19
CASSLSGGRGNQPQHF
TGTGCCAGTAGTCTCTCAGGGGGTCGGGGCAATCAGCCCCAGCATTTT
>NA|TRBJ2-7|TRBD2|TRBV6-5
CAGVGRRGRDSPTYEQYF
TGTGCCGGCGTCGGGAGGAGGGGAAGAGACTCACCCACCTATGAGCAGTACTTC
>NA|TRBJ2-5|TRBD2|TRBV28
CANTTWEGGARTQYF
TGTGCCAACACCACCTGGGAGGGAGGGGCACGGACCCAGTACTTC
>NA|TRBJ2-1|TRBD1|TRBV11-2
CTSSQRDREFDEQFF
TGTACCAGCAGCCAGCGGGACAGGGAATTCGATGAGCAGTTCTTC
>NA|TRBJ2-7|TRBD1|TRBV6-2/TRBV6-3
CASCTGVERYF
TGTGCCAGCTGTACAGGGGTCGAGCGGTACTTC
>NA|TRBJ2-2|TRBD2|TRBV7-8
CASSTSGRHTGELFF
TGTGCCAGCAGCACCAGCGGGAGGCACACCGGGGAGCTGTTTTTT
>NA|TRBJ1-1|NA|TRBV12-3/TRBV12-4
CASGGGPSTEAFF
TGTGCCAGCGGAGGGGGGCCGAGCACTGAAGCTTTCTTT
>NA|TRBJ2-7|NA|TRBV9
CASSLQGEGYEQYF
TGTGCCAGCAGCCTCCAGGGGGAGGGTTACGAGCAGTACTTC
>many|TRBJ1-1|NA|TRBV6-6
CASRPTNQNTEAFF
TGTGCCAGCAGACCGACGAACCAGAACACTGAAGCTTTCTTT
>NA|TRBJ2-3|NA|TRBV29-1
CSVAPGADMLYF
NA
>NA|TRBJ2-1|NA|TRBV29-1
CSVEHCPGHSYNEQFF
TGCAGCGTTGAACACTGTCCGGGACACTCCTACAATGAGCAGTTCTTC
>once|TRBJ1-6|NA|TRBV6-5
CASSYSGSVGSSLHF
TGTGCCAGCAGCTACTCTGGGAGTGTTGGATCATCCCTCCACTTT
>many|TRBJ2-6|TRBD1|TRBV4-1
CASSQEGQGSGANVLTF
TGCGCCAGCAGCCAAGAGGGACAGGGTTCTGGGGCCAACGTCCTGACTTTC
>few|TRBJ2-7|TRBD2|TRBV10-3
CAISEWTSPYEQYF
TGTGCCATCAGTGAGTGGACTAGCCCCTACGAGCAGTACTTC
>many|TRBJ1-4|TRBD1|TRBV29-1
CSVGDSQFEKKLFF
TGCAGCGTCGGGGACAGCCAGTTTGAGAAAAAACTGTTTTTT
>NA|TRBJ2-1|NA|TRBV10-3
CAISGDSSYNEQFF
TGTGCCATCAGTGGGGATAGCTCCTACAATGAGCAGTTCTTC
>NA|TRBJ2-1|TRBD2|TRBV11-2
CASSTRLAGGGDEQFF
TGTGCCAGCAGCACGAGACTAGCGGGAGGGGGGGATGAGCAGTTCTTC